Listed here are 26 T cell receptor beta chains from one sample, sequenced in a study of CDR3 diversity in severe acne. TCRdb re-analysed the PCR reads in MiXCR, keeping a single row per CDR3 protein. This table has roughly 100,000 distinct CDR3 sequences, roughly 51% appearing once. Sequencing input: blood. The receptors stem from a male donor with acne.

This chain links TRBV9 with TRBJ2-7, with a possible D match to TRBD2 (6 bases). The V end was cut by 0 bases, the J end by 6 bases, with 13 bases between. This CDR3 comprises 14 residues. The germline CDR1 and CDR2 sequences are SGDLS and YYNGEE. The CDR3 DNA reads TGTGCCAGCAGCGTAGCGGGCGGGATCAGCGAGCAGTACTTC. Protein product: CASSVAGGISEQYF. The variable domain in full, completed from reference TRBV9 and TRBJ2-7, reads DSGVTQTPKHLITATGQRVTLRCSPRSGDLSVYWYQQSLDQGLQFLIQYYNGEERAKGNILERFSAQQFPDLHSELNLSSLELGDSALYFCASSVAGGISEQYFGPGTRLTVT.

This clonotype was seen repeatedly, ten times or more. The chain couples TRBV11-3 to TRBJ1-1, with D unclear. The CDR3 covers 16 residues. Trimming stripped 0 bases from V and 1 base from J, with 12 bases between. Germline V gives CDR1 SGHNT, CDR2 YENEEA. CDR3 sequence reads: CASSLDGREGNTEAFF. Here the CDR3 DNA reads TGTGCCAGCAGCTTAGACGGCCGTGAAGGGAACACTGAAGCTTTCTTT. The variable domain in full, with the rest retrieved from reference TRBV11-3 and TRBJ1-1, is EAGVVQSPRYKIIEKKQPVAFWCNPISGHNTLYWYLQNLGQGPELLIRYENEEAVDDSQLPKDRFSAERLKGVDSTLKIQPAELGDSAVYLCASSLDGREGNTEAFFGQGTRLTVV.

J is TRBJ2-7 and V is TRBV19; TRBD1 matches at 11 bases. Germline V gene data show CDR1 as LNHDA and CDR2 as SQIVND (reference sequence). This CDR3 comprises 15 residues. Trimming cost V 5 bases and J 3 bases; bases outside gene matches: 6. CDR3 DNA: TGTGCCAGTAGTGCGGGACAGGGGGACGTCTACGAGCAGTACTTC. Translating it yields CASSAGQGDVYEQYF.

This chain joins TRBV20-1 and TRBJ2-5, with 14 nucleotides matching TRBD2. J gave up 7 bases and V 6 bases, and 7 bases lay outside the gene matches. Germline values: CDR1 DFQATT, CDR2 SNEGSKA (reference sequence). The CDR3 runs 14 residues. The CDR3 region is CSAPGLAGVGTQYF. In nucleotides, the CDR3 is TGCAGTGCCCCGGGACTAGCGGGAGTCGGGACCCAGTACTTC.

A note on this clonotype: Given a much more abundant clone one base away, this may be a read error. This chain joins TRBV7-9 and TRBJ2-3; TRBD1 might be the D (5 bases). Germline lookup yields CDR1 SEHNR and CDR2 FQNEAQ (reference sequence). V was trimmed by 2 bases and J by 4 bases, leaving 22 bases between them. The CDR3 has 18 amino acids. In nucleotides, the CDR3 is TGTGCCAGCAGCTTAAGGGATCCTCTGACAAGGGGCCCAGATACGCAGTATTTT. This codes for CASSLRDPLTRGPDTQYF.

This chain's CDR3 is CASLEIGTGELFF. The CDR3 DNA follows: TGTGCCAGCCTTGAAATAGGCACCGGGGAGCTGTTTTTT. The V call is TRBV2, the J call TRBJ2-2; D is uncertain. Between the trimmed V and J ends, which lost 8 bases and 4 bases, there was a span of 11 bases. Germline V CDR1 and CDR2: SNHLY, FYNNEI. The CDR3 length is 13 residues. Variable domain in full (rest from reference TRBV2 and TRBJ2-2): EPEVTQTPSHQVTQMGQEVILRCVPISNHLYFYWYRQILGQKVEFLVSFYNNEISEKSEIFDDQFSVERPDGSNFTLKIRSTKLEDSAMYFCASLEIGTGELFFGEGSRLTVL.

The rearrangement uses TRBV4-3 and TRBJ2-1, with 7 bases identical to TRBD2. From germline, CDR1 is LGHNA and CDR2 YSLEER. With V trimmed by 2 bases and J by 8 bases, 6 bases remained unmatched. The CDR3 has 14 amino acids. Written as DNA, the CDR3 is TGCGCCAGCAGCCAACGCAGCGGGACCTATGAGCAGTTCTTC. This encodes CASSQRSGTYEQFF.

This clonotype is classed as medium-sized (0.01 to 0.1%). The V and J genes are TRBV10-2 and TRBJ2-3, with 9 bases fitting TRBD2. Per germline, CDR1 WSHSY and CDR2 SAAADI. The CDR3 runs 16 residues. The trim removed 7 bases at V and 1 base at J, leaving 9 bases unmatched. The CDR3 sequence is CASTLRWTSGTDTQYF. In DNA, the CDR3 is TGCGCCAGCACCCTGAGGTGGACTAGCGGCACAGATACGCAGTATTTT.

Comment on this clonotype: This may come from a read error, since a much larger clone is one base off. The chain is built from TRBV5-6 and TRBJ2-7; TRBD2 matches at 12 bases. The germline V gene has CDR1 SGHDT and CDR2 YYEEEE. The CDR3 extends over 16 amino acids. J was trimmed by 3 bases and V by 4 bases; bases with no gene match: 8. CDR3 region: CASSLAGGPPHYEQYF. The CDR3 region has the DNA TGTGCCAGCAGCCTAGCGGGAGGGCCTCCCCACTACGAGCAGTACTTC.

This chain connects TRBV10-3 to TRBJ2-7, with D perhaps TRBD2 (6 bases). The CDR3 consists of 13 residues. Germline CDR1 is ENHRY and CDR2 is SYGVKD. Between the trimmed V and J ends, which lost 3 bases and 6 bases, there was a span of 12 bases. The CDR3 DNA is TGTGCCATCAGTGACGGGAGCTCCGTCGAGCAGTACTTC. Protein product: CAISDGSSVEQYF.

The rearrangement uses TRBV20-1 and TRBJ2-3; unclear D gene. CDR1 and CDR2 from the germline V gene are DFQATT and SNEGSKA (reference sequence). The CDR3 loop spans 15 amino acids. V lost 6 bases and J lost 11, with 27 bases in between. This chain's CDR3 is CSATKGGSSYNEQYF. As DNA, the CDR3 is TGCAGTGCGACCAAGGGCGGAAGCTCCTACAATGAGCAGTATTTT.

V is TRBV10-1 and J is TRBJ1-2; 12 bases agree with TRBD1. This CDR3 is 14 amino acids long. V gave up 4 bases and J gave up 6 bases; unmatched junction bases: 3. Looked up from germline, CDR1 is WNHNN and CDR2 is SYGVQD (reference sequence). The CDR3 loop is CASSAGQGADGYTF. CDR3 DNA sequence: TGCGCCAGCAGTGCGGGACAGGGGGCTGATGGCTACACCTTC.

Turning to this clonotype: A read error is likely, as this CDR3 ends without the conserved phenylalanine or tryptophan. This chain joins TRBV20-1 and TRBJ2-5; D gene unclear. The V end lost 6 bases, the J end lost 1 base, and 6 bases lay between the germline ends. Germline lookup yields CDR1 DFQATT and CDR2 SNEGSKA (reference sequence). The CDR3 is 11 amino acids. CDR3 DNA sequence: TGCAGTGCCCAATTCCAAGAGACCCAGTACTCC. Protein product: CSAQFQETQYS.

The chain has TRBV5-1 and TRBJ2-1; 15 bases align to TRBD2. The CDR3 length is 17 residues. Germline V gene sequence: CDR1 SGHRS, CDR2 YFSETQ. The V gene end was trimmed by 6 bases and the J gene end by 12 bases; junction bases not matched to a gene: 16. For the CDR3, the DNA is TGCGCCAGCAAATTGTCGGGACTAGCGGGAGGAATGGGTGGGCAGTTCTTC. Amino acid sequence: CASKLSGLAGGMGGQFF.

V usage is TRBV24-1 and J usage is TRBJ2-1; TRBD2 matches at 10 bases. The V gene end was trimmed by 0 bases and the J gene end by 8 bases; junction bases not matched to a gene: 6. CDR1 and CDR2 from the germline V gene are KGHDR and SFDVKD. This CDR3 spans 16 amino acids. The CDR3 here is CATSDLGSGRWDEQFF. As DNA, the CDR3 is TGTGCCACCAGTGATTTGGGTAGCGGGAGGTGGGATGAGCAGTTCTTC.

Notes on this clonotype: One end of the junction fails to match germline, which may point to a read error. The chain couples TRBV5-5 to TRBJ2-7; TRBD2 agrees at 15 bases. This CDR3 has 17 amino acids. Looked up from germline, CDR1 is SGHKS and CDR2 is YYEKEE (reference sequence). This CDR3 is CASSQGLAGGPGHEQYF. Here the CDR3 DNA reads TGCGCCAGCAGCCAAGGACTAGCGGGAGGGCCAGGCCACGAGCAGTACTTC.

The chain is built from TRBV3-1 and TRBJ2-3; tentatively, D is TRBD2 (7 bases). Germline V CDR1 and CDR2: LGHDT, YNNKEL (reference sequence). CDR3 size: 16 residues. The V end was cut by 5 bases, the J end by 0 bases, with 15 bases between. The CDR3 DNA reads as TGTGCCAGCAGCGGGGGGGGCGGATCTAGCACAGATACGCAGTATTTT. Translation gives CASSGGGGSSTDTQYF.

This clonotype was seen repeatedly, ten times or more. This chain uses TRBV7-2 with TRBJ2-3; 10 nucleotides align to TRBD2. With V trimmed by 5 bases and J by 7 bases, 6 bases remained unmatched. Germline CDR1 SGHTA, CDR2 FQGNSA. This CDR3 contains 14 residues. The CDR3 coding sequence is TGTGCCAGCAGCCCTAGCGGGAGTTCGAATACGCAGTATTTT. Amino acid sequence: CASSPSGSSNTQYF.

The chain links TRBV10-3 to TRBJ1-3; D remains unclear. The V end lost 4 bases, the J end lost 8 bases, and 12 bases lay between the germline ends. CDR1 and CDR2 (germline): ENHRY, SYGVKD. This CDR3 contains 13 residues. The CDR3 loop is CAISAAGRDTIYF. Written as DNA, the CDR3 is TGTGCCATCAGTGCGGCAGGACGTGACACCATATATTTT.

CDR3 DNA sequence: TGTGCCAGCAGCTTAGCGACAGGGGCTAGGGCTTTCTTT. Residues: CASSLATGARAFF. The rearrangement links TRBV7-9 to TRBJ1-1; 8 bases map to TRBD1. Germline trimming cut 0 bases from V and 11 bases from J; bases unmatched to any gene: 5. This CDR3 comprises 13 residues. Germline loops: CDR1 SEHNR, CDR2 FQNEAQ (reference sequence).

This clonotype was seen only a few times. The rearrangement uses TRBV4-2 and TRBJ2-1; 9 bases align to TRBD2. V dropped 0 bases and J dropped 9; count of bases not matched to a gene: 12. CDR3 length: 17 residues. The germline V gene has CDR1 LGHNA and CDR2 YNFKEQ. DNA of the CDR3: TGTGCCAGCAGCCAAGAAGTTAGCGGGAGTAGGGACGGTGAGCAGTTCTTC. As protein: CASSQEVSGSRDGEQFF.

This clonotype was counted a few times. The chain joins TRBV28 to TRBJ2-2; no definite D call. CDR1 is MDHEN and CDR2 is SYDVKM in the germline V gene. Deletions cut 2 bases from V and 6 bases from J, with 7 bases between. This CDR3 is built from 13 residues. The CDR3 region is CASSLMQAGELFF. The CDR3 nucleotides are TGTGCCAGCAGTTTAATGCAGGCCGGGGAGCTGTTTTTT. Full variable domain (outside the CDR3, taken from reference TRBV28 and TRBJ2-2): DVKVTQSSRYLVKRTGEKVFLECVQDMDHENMFWYRQDPGLGLRLIYFSYDVKMKEKGDIPEGYSVSREKKERFSLILESASTNQTSMYLCASSLMQAGELFFGEGSRLTVL.

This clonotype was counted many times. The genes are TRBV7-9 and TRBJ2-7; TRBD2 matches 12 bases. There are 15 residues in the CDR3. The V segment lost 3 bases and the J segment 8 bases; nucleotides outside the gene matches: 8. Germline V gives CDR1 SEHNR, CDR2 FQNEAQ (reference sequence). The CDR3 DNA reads TGTGCCAGCAGCTTGGTTCCTAGCGGGGGGGCCCAGCAGTACTTC. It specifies CASSLVPSGGAQQYF.

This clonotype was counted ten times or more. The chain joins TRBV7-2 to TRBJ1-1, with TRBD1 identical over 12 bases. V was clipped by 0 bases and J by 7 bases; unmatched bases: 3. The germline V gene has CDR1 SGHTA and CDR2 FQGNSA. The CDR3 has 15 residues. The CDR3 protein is CASSLAGTGGLEAFF. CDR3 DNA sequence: TGTGCCAGCAGCTTAGCTGGGACAGGGGGCCTTGAAGCTTTCTTT.

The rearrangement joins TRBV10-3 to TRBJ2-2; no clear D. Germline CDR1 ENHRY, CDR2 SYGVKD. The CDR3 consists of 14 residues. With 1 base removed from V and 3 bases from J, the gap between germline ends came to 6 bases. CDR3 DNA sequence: TGTGCCATCAGTGAGTTGGCACACACCGGGGAGCTGTTTTTT. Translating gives CAISELAHTGELFF.

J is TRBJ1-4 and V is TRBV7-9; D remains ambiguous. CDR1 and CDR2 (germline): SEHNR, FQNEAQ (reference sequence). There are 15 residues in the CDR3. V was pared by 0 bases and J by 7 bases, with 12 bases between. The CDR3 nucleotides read TGTGCCAGCAGCTTAGCGTCCGTCAGTCGTGAAAAACTGTTTTTT. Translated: CASSLASVSREKLFF.